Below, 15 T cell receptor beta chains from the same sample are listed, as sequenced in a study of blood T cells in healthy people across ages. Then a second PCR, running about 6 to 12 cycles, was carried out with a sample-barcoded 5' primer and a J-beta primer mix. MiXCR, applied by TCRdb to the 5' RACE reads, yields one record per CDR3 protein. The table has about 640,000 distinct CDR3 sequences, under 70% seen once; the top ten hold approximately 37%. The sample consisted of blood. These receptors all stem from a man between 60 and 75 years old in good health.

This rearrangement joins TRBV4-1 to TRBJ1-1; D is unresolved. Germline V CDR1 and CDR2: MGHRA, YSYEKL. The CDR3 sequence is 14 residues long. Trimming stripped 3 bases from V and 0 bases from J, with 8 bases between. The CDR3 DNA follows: TGCGCCAGCAGCCAGATCCTAATGAACACTGAAGCTTTCTTT. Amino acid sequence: CASSQILMNTEAFF.

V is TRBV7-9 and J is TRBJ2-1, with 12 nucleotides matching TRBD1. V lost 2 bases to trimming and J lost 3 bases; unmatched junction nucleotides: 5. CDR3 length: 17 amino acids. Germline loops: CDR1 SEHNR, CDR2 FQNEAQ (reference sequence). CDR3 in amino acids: CASSLLGTGGIYNEQFF. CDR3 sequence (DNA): TGTGCCAGCAGCTTATTAGGGACAGGGGGCATCTACAATGAGCAGTTCTTC.

CDR3 protein: CASKWEEGPWPQHF. The CDR3 DNA reads as TGCGCCAGCAAGTGGGAGGAGGGTCCGTGGCCCCAGCATTTT. This chain joins TRBV5-1 and TRBJ1-5, with no clear D. Germline CDR1 SGHRS, CDR2 YFSETQ. Trimming removed 6 bases at V and 9 bases at J, with 19 bases between. The length of the CDR3 is 14 residues. Looking up the rest from reference TRBV5-1 and TRBJ1-5 gives the full variable domain: KAGVTQTPRYLIKTRGQQVTLSCSPISGHRSVSWYQQTPGQGLQFLFEYFSETQRNKGNFPGRFSGRQFSNSRSEMNVSTLELGDSALYLCASKWEEGPWPQHFGDGTRLSIL.

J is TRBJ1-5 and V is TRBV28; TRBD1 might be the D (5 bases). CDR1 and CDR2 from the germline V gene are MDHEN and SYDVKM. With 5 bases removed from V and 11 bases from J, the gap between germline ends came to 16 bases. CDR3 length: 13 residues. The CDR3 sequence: CASSGTARGAQHF. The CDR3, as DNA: TGTGCCAGCAGTGGGACGGCCCGGGGGGCCCAGCATTTT.

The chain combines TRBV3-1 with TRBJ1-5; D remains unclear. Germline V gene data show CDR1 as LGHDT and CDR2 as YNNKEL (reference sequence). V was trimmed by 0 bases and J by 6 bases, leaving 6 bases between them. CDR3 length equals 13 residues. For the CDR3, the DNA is TGTGCCAGCAGCCAAGATTCGATTCAGCCCCAGCATTTT. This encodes CASSQDSIQPQHF.

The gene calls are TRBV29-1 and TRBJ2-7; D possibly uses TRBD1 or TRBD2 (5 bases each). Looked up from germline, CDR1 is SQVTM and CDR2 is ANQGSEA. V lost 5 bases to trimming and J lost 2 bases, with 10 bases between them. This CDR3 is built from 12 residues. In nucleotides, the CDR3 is TGCAGCGTTCAGAAGGGACCCTACGAGCAGTACTTC. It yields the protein CSVQKGPYEQYF.

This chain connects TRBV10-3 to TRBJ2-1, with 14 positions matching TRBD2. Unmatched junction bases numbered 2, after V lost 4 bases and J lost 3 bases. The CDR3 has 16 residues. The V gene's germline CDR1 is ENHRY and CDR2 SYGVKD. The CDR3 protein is CAISGTSGGHYNEQFF. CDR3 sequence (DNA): TGTGCCATCAGTGGGACTAGCGGGGGGCACTACAATGAGCAGTTCTTC.

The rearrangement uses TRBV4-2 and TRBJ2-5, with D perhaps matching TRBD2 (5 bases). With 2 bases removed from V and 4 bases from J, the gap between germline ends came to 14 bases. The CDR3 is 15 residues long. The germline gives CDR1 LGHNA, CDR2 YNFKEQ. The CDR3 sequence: CASSQTGEFRETQYF. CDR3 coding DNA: TGTGCCAGCAGCCAAACCGGGGAGTTCCGAGAGACCCAGTACTTC.

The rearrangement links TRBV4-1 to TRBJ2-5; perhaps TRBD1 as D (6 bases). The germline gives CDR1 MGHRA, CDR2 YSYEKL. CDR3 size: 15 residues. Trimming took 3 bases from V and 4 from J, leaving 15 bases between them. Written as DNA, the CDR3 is TGCGCCAGCAGCCAGATGGCACTCAGGGGAGAGACCCAGTACTTC. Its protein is CASSQMALRGETQYF.

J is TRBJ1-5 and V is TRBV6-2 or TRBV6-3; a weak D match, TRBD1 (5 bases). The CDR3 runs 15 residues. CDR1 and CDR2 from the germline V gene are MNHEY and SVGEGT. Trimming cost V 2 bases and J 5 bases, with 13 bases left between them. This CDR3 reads CASSYIRGGYQPQHF. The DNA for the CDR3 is TGTGCCAGCAGTTACATCCGGGGGGGGTATCAGCCCCAGCATTTT.

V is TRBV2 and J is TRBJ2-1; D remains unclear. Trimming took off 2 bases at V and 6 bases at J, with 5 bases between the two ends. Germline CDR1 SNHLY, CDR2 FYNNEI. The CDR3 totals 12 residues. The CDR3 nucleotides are TGTGCCAGCAGTGAATTGGGCAATGAGCAGTTCTTC. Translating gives CASSELGNEQFF.

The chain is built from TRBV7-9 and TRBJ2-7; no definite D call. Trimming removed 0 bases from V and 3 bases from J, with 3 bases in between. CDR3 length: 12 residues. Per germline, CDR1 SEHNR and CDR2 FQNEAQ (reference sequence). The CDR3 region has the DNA TGTGCCAGCAGCTTAGCGCTCTACGAGCAGTACTTC. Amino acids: CASSLALYEQYF.

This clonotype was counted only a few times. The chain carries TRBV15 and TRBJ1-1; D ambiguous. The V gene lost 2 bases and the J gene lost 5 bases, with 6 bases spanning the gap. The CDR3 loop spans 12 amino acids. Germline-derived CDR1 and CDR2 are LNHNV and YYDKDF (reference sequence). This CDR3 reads CATSRTMTEAFF. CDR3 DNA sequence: TGTGCCACCAGCAGAACCATGACTGAAGCTTTCTTT.

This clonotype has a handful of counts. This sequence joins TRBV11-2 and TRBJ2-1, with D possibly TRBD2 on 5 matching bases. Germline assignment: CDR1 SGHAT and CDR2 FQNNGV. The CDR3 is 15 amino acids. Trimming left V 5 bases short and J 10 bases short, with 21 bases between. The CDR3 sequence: CASSPTDWSLSEQFF. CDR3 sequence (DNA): TGTGCCAGCAGCCCTACGGACTGGTCCTTGTCGGAGCAGTTCTTC.

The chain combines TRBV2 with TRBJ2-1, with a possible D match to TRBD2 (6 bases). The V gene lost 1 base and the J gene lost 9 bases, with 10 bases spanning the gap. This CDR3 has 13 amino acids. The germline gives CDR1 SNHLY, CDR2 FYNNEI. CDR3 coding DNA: TGTGCCAGCAGTGAAGTGTGGCGGGGTGAGCAGTTCTTC. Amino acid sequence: CASSEVWRGEQFF.